The rows below give T cell receptor beta chains drawn from one sample of a study of Ad26.COV2.S vaccination and SARS-CoV-2 variants. Using immunoSEQ multiplex PCR, the repertoire was profiled, and TCRdb retains in-frame clones only, with some absent. This repertoire shows around 310,000 clones, about 90% found once; its top ten account for about 5.4%. The material was peripheral blood, obtained in a trial of Ad26.COV2.S vaccine versus placebo. The receptors originated from a person aged 18-65 years who received the Ad26.COV2.S COVID-19 vaccine or a placebo. Both conserved end residues are part of each CDR3. A D gene is named only where the DNA matches it firmly. A clone size is listed for some rows: how often the clone was seen (once, few, many), or a class if it is expanded.

11	NA	TRBJ1-5	few	TRBV6-6	TGTGCCAGCAGTGCCCCCGGGCCCCAGCATTTT	CASSAPGPQHF
19	NA	TRBJ2-2	NA	TRBV23-1	TGCGCCAGCAGTCTCCTCGGGGGCCACTCCTTAAGAAACACCGGGGAGCTGTTTTTT	CASSLLGGHSLRNTGELFF
16	NA	TRBJ2-5	once	TRBV9	TGTGCCAGCAGTCGTAGTGGGTGGAGCGGCCAAGAGACCCAGTACTTC	CASSRSGWSGQETQYF
13	NA	TRBJ1-2	few	TRBV7-2	TGTGCCAGCAGCTCTATACCCCCGGGGGGCTACACCTTC	CASSSIPPGGYTF
15	NA	TRBJ2-7	few	TRBV9	TGTGCCAGCAGCGTAGGACTTTTACCTTCCTACGAGCAGTACTTC	CASSVGLLPSYEQYF
16	TRBD2	TRBJ2-5	NA	TRBV9	TGTGCCAGCAGCGTAGATCCTAGCGGGGGACAAGAGACCCAGTACTTC	CASSVDPSGGQETQYF
17	NA	TRBJ2-1	NA	TRBV19	TGTGCCAGTAGTATCCCTCGGGGCGCCGGCTCCTACAATGAGCAGTTCTTC	CASSIPRGAGSYNEQFF
14	NA	TRBJ1-1	once	TRBV7-2	TGTGCCAGCAGCTTCAGGGACTCAAAGACTGAAGCTTTCTTT	CASSFRDSKTEAFF
16	TRBD1	TRBJ2-1	NA	TRBV27	TGTGCCAGCAGTCCTATCAGGACAGGGGGCCGAAATGAGCAGTTCTTC	CASSPIRTGGRNEQFF
18	TRBD2	TRBJ2-2	NA	TRBV4-3	TGCGCCAGCAGCCTTACCTTGGGTCTCCGGGGGGGCACCGGGGAGCTGTTTTTT	CASSLTLGLRGGTGELFF
13	TRBD1	TRBJ1-1	NA	TRBV19	TGTGCCAGTAGTATGGGCCAGGGGGCATTAGCTTTCTTT	CASSMGQGALAFF
15	NA	TRBJ1-1	NA	TRBV7-9	TGTGCCAGCAGCCCTCGACAGGATATCAACACTGAAGCTTTCTTT	CASSPRQDINTEAFF
15	NA	TRBJ2-7	NA	TRBV5-6	TGTGCCAGCAGCTTAGTGACAGGCTCCCCTCGAGAGCAGTACTTC	CASSLVTGSPREQYF